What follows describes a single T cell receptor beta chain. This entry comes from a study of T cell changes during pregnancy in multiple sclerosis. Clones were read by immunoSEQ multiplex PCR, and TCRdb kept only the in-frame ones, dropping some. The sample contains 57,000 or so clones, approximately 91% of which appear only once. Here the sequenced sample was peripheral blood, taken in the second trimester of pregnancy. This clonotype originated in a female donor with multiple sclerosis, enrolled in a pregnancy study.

Here the CDR3 reads CASSPGTDTQYF. CDR3 in DNA: TGTGCCAGCAGCCCAGGCACAGATACGCAGTATTTT. The chain recombines TRBV11-2 with TRBJ2-3, with no clear D. Germline lookup yields CDR1 SGHAT and CDR2 FQNNGV. The CDR3 has 12 residues. Trimming removed 5 bases from V and 1 base from J, with 4 bases in between.